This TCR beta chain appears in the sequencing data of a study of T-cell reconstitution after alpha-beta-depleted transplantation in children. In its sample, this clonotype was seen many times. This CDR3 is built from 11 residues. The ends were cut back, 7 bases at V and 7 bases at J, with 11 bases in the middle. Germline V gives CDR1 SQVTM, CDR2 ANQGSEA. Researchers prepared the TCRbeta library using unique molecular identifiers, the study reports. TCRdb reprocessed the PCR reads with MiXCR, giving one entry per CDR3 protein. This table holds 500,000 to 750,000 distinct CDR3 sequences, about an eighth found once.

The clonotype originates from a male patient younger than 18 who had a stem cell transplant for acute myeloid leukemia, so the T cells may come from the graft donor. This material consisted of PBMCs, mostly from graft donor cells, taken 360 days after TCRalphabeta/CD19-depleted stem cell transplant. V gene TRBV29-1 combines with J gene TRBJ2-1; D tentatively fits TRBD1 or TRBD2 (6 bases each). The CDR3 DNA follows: TGCAGCGGTCAAGGGGGGAATGAGCAGTTCTTC. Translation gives CSGQGGNEQFF.